A selection of T cell receptor beta chains follows, all from one sample in a study of T-cell memory formation after mild COVID-19. One entry per CDR3 protein, called by TCRdb with MiXCR from the 5' RACE reads. The table lists a few hundred thousand distinct CDR3 sequences, roughly 20% of them singletons. Material for sequencing was PBMCs or a T cell subset sorted from them (not recorded which). The receptors shown here come from an adult woman who had mild COVID-19 (a few samples of this study predate the infection). Cell type and time point are not known. CDR3s include the opening cysteine and the closing phenylalanine or tryptophan.

>13|TRBV9
CASSPRGFNEQFF
>12|TRBV20-1
CSAFKENTEAFF
>14|TRBV12-3/TRBV12-4
CASSLAAGNNEQFF
>15|TRBV27
CASSIWGVQYNEQFF
>15|TRBV20-1
CSARPSGRGTGELFF
>14|TRBV19
CASSTSRWSYEQYF
>15|TRBV3-1
CASSQGVVQDEKLFF
>17|TRBV7-8
CASSLVGGQTANTEAFF
>15|TRBV28
CASTLGASGRAEQYF
>13|TRBV29-1
CSVEGGGGTEAFF
>16|TRBV5-1
CASSDGGGDRLGEAFF
>15|TRBV7-2
CASSLVEADNQPQHF
>14|TRBV11-2
CASSLGTETDTQYF
>14|TRBV12-3/TRBV12-4
CASSLGGTYNEQFF
>17|TRBV4-1
CASSQGLISGGTDTQYF
>14|TRBV12-3/TRBV12-4
CASGRGGMTDTQYF
>15|TRBV20-1
CSARATSGRTDTQYF
>14|TRBV6-2/TRBV6-3
CASRSSGSANEQFF
>15|TRBV7-2
CASSSAAGVANEQFF
>18|TRBV5-1
CASSSGRGPGGSSYEQYF
>16|TRBV25-1
CASSPSGLAGSYEQYF
>13|TRBV24-1
CATSAPGYNEQFF
>16|TRBV18
CASSPLGQVENYGYTF
>16|TRBV10-3
CAISEASGRGTDTQYF